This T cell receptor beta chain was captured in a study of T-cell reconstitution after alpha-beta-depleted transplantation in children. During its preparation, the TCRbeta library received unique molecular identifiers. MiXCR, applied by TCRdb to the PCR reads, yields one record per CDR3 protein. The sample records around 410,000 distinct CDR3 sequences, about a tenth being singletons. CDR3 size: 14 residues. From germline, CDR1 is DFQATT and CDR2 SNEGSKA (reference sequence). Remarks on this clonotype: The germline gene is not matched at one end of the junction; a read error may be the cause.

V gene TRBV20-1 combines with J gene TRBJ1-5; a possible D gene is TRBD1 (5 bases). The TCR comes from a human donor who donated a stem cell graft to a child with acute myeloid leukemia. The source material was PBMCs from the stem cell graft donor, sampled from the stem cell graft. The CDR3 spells CSAREGRPNRPQHF. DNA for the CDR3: TGCAGTGCTAGGGAGGGACGGCCGAATCGGCCCCAGCATTTT.